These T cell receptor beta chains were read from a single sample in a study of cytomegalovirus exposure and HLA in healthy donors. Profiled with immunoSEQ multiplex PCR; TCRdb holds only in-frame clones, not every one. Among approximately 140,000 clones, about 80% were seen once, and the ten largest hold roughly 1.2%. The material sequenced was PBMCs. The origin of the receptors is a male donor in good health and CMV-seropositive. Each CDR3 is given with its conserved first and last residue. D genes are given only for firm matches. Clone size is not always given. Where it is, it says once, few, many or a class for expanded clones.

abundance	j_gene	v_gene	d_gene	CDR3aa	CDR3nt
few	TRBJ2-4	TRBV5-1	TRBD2	CASSPGGRTKNIQYF	TGCGCCAGCAGCCCGGGGGGGAGAACCAAAAACATTCAGTACTTC
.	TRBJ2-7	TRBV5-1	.	CASSDRTGPYEQYF	TGCGCCAGCAGCGATCGGACTGGACCCTACGAGCAGTACTTC
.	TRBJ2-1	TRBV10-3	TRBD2	CAIREGLASSYNEQFF	TGTGCCATCAGGGAGGGACTAGCGAGCTCCTACAATGAGCAGTTCTTC
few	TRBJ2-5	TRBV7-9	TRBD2	CASSSMGLAGGSQQETQYF	TGTGCCAGCAGCTCAATGGGACTAGCGGGAGGGAGTCAACAAGAGACCCAGTACTTC
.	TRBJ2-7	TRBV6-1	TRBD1	CASSEADRGYEAYEQYF	TGTGCCAGCAGTGAAGCGGACAGGGGGTATGAGGCCTACGAGCAGTACTTC
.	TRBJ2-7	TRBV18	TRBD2	CASSRAGGDYEQYF	TGTGCCAGCTCTCGGGCGGGGGGGGACTACGAGCAGTACTTC
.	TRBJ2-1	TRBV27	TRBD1	CASSTRTGDNEQFF	TGTGCCAGCAGTACCAGGACAGGAGACAATGAGCAGTTCTTC
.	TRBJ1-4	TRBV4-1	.	CASSQESGREREKLFF	TGCGCCAGCAGCCAAGAATCAGGTCGGGAGCGTGAAAAACTGTTTTTT
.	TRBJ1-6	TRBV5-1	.	CASTFPQNRVWSPLHF	TGCGCCAGCACCTTTCCCCAAAACAGGGTCTGGTCACCCCTCCACTTT
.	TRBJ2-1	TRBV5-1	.	CASSLGGLTVLDEQFF	TGCGCCAGCAGCTTGGGAGGACTTACCGTTTTGGATGAGCAGTTCTTC
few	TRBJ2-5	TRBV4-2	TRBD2	CASSQDGLAGGQETQYF	TGTGCCAGCAGCCAAGATGGACTAGCGGGGGGCCAAGAGACCCAGTACTTC
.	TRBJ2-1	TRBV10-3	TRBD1	CAISKTGADNEQFF	TGTGCCATCAGTAAGACAGGGGCAGACAATGAGCAGTTCTTC
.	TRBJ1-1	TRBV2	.	CASSESKLWGLSSEAFF	TGTGCCAGCAGTGAAAGTAAGTTATGGGGGCTGAGCTCTGAAGCTTTCTTT
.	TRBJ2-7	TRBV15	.	CATSRVGSPGGNDEQYF	TGTGCCACCAGCAGAGTTGGGTCCCCTGGCGGGAACGACGAGCAGTACTTC
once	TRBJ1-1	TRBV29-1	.	CSVLGWVNTEAFF	TGCAGCGTACTAGGGTGGGTGAACACTGAAGCTTTCTTT
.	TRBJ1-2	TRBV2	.	CASSEGGGNNYGYTF	TGTGCCAGCAGTGAGGGTGGAGGGAATAACTATGGCTACACCTTC
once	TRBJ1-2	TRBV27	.	CASSSNKGGYGYTF	TGTGCCAGCAGTTCGAATAAGGGAGGCTATGGCTACACCTTC
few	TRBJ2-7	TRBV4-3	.	CASRRTYEQYF	TGCGCCAGCAGACGTACCTACGAGCAGTACTTC
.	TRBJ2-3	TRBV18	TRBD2	CASSPTGGPGDTQYF	TGTGCCAGCTCACCGACGGGGGGGCCCGGAGATACGCAGTATTTT
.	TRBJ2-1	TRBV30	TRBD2	CAWSAGLAIDEQFF	TGTGCCTGGAGCGCCGGACTAGCTATAGATGAGCAGTTCTTC
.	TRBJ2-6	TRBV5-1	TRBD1	CASGTGEIGANVLTF	TGCGCCAGCGGGACAGGGGAAATTGGGGCCAACGTCCTGACTTTC
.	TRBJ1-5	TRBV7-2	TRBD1	CASSLGQGPPQHF	TGTGCCAGCAGCCTAGGACAGGGGCCGCCCCAGCATTTT
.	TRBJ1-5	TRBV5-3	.	CARSCLPSYSNQPQHF	TGTGCCAGAAGCTGCCTCCCAAGCTATAGCAATCAGCCCCAGCATTTT
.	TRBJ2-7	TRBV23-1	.	CASSQRSRGVEQYF	TGCGCCAGCAGTCAACGAAGTCGGGGAGTCGAGCAGTACTTC
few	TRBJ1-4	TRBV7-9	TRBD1	CASSFSAGGEKLFF	TGTGCCAGCAGCTTTTCGGCAGGGGGGGAAAAACTGTTTTTT
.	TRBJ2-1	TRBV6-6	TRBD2	CASSSRTSGGDEQFF	TGTGCCAGCAGTTCCCGAACTAGCGGGGGCGATGAGCAGTTCTTC
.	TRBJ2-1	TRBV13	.	CASSLGVGRGAYNEQFF	TGTGCCAGCAGCTTAGGAGTGGGGCGGGGAGCTTACAATGAGCAGTTCTTC
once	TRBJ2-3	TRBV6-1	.	CASSPSRDSTDTQYF	TGTGCCAGCAGCCCTTCCCGGGACTCCACAGATACGCAGTATTTT
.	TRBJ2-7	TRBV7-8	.	CASSFNRHPYEQYF	TGTGCCAGCAGCTTTAACAGGCATCCCTACGAGCAGTACTTC
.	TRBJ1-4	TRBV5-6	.	CASSSGEGVFATNEKLFF	TGTGCCAGCAGCTCCGGGGAGGGGGTATTTGCAACTAATGAAAAACTGTTTTTT
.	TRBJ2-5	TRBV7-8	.	CASSLESVRAYSETQYF	TGTGCCAGCAGCTTAGAGTCGGTGCGGGCCTACTCAGAGACCCAGTACTTC
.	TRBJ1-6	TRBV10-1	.	CARTLPGYRNSPLHF	TGCGCCAGAACACTTCCCGGGTACCGTAATTCACCCCTCCACTTT
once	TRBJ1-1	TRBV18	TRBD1	CASSPTGENTEAFF	TGTGCCAGCTCACCCACAGGGGAGAACACTGAAGCTTTCTTT
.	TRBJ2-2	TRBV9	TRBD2	CASSIRLAGAENTGELFF	TGTGCCAGCAGCATCCGTCTAGCGGGGGCCGAGAACACCGGGGAGCTGTTTTTT
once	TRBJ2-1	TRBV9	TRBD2	CASSVKTGGPVGNEQFF	TGTGCCAGCAGCGTTAAAACGGGAGGGCCGGTCGGCAATGAGCAGTTCTTC
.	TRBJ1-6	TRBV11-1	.	CASSPRLGVGSPLHF	TGTGCCAGCAGCCCCCGGTTAGGGGTCGGATCACCCCTCCACTTT
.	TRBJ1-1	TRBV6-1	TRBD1	CASRETGGLRADF	TGTGCCAGCAGAGAAACAGGGGGCCTAAGGGCCGACTTT
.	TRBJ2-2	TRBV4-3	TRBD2	CASSQDRSGGNTGELFF	TGCGCCAGCAGCCAAGATAGGAGCGGGGGCAACACCGGGGAGCTGTTTTTT
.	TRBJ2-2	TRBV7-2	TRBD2	CASSQGLAGTGELFF	TGTGCCAGCAGCCAGGGACTAGCGGGGACCGGGGAGCTGTTTTTT
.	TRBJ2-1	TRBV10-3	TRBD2	CAISELTGTSKMGNEQFF	TGTGCCATCAGTGAACTCACCGGGACTAGCAAAATGGGCAATGAGCAGTTCTTC
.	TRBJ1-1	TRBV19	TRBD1	CASSIYTGARTDTEAFF	TGTGCCAGTAGTATATATACAGGGGCCCGAACGGATACTGAAGCTTTCTTT
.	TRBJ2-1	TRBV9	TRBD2	CASSVVAGGLNEQFF	TGTGCCAGCAGCGTAGTAGCGGGGGGGCTCAATGAGCAGTTCTTC
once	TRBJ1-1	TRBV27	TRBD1	CASRGQGRVTEAFF	TGTGCCAGCAGGGGACAGGGGCGGGTCACTGAAGCTTTCTTT
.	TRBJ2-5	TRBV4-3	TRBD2	CASSERTSGRGETQYF	TGCGCCAGCAGCGAACGGACTAGCGGGAGAGGAGAGACCCAGTACTTC